Listed below are T cell receptor beta chains from one sample, sequenced in a study of a mutant IDH1 vaccine in newly diagnosed glioma. Sequenced by immunoSEQ multiplex PCR; TCRdb stores in-frame clones only, minus some. The table records about 60,000 clones, about 86% of them present only once. These receptors have no known antigen. The sample in question was PBMCs, obtained from a glioma patient whose treatment included an IDH1 peptide vaccine. These receptor sequences come from a woman aged 45-65 years with glioma. CDR3s include the opening cysteine and the closing phenylalanine or tryptophan. Fields, in order: V gene, J gene, clone size, D gene, CDR3 protein, CDR3 DNA. The D gene is left open where the match is weak. Size tells how often a clone was seen (once, few, many) or the class of an expanded clone, and some rows leave it out.

TRBV11-3	TRBJ1-2	.	.	CASSPPGGYGYTF	TGTGCCAGCAGCCCCCCCGGGGGCTATGGCTACACCTTC
TRBV5-1	TRBJ2-1	once	.	CASSPQWGAYEQFF	TGCGCCAGCAGCCCTCAGTGGGGTGCATATGAGCAGTTCTTC
TRBV27	TRBJ2-1	.	.	CASSPFSGQPFYNEQFF	TGTGCCAGCAGTCCGTTCTCCGGACAGCCCTTTTACAATGAGCAGTTCTTC
TRBV27	TRBJ1-2	.	.	CASSLAREKYGYTF	TGTGCCAGCAGTTTAGCCAGGGAGAAGTATGGCTACACCTTC
TRBV29-1	TRBJ1-6	once	.	CSVVEKWGSPLHF	TGCAGCGTTGTAGAGAAATGGGGTTCACCCCTCCACTTT
TRBV11-3	TRBJ2-3	.	.	CASSLSTFGTDTQYF	TGTGCCAGCAGCTTAAGTACTTTCGGCACAGATACGCAGTATTTT
TRBV5-1	TRBJ2-7	.	.	CASSFNSGGSYEQYF	TGCGCCAGCAGCTTCAATAGCGGTGGGTCGTACGAGCAGTACTTC
TRBV5-1	TRBJ2-1	.	.	CASSLEGGPVNEQFF	TGCGCCAGCAGCTTGGAGGGGGGGCCAGTCAATGAGCAGTTCTTC
TRBV5-5	TRBJ1-2	.	.	CASSLNRVYGYTF	TGTGCCAGCAGCCTAAACAGGGTCTATGGCTACACCTTC
TRBV29-1	TRBJ2-1	.	TRBD1	CSVGGTGSSYNEQFF	TGCAGCGTGGGCGGGACAGGGAGCTCCTACAATGAGCAGTTCTTC
TRBV5-8	TRBJ1-2	.	.	CASSLVPRGRNYGYTF	TGTGCCAGCAGCTTGGTGCCCCGGGGCCGTAACTATGGCTACACCTTC
TRBV7-9	TRBJ2-5	.	.	CASSLGTALETQYF	TGTGCCAGCAGCTTAGGGACGGCCTTAGAGACCCAGTACTTC
TRBV6-1	TRBJ1-1	.	.	CATRTGKNTEAFF	TGTGCCACCCGGACGGGGAAAAACACTGAAGCTTTCTTT
TRBV2	TRBJ2-4	.	.	CAGESKNIQYF	TGTGCCGGTGAGAGTAAAAACATTCAGTACTTC
TRBV11-3	TRBJ1-3	.	.	CASSLGQRSGNTIYF	TGTGCCAGCAGCTTGGGGCAGCGGTCTGGAAACACCATATATTTT
TRBV19	TRBJ1-2	.	.	CASSIGVSNYGYTF	TGTGCCAGTAGTATAGGCGTATCGAACTATGGCTACACCTTC
TRBV7-9	TRBJ2-7	once	.	CASSLQVYEQYF	TGTGCCAGCAGTTTACAGGTCTACGAGCAGTACTTC
TRBV5-1	TRBJ1-1	.	.	CASSLLTGVNTEAFF	TGCGCCAGCAGCTTGCTCACAGGAGTAAACACTGAAGCTTTCTTT
TRBV6-5	TRBJ2-7	.	.	CASKNARTYEQYF	TGTGCCAGCAAGAACGCGCGGACCTACGAGCAGTACTTC
TRBV5-1	TRBJ1-3	few	.	CASSWTNSGNTIYF	TGCGCCAGCAGCTGGACCAACTCTGGAAACACCATATATTTT
TRBV5-6	TRBJ2-7	once	.	CASRGSGDEQYF	TGTGCCAGCAGGGGCTCCGGGGACGAGCAGTACTTC
TRBV25-1	TRBJ1-2	.	TRBD1	CASSESRGLIGYTF	TGTGCCAGCAGTGAATCGAGGGGGCTGATCGGCTACACCTTC
TRBV28	TRBJ1-2	.	TRBD1	CASSSTGESGYGYTF	TGTGCCAGCAGTTCTACAGGGGAGTCGGGCTATGGCTACACCTTC
TRBV9	TRBJ2-4	.	TRBD1	CASSVSGGQGSKNIQYF	TGTGCCAGCAGCGTATCCGGGGGACAGGGAAGCAAAAACATTCAGTACTTC
TRBV28	TRBJ1-5	once	.	CASSLGQSSNQPQHF	TGTGCCAGCAGTTTAGGGCAAAGTAGCAATCAGCCCCAGCATTTT
TRBV18	TRBJ1-2	.	.	CASKTDSYGYTF	TGTGCCAGCAAAACGGACAGTTATGGCTACACCTTC
TRBV9	TRBJ1-1	.	.	CASRPWAASNTEAFF	TGTGCCAGCCGCCCTTGGGCGGCCAGCAACACTGAAGCTTTCTTT
TRBV2	TRBJ1-4	.	.	CASTGPVEKLFF	TGTGCCAGTACCGGACCCGTCGAAAAACTGTTTTTT
TRBV18	TRBJ1-1	.	.	CASSTGQNTEAFF	TGTGCCAGCTCAACGGGACAGAACACTGAAGCTTTCTTT
TRBV27	TRBJ1-1	.	TRBD1	CASSPPGRTGNTEAFF	TGTGCCAGCAGTCCTCCTGGTCGGACAGGGAACACTGAAGCTTTCTTT
TRBV5-6	TRBJ2-1	.	TRBD2	CASSLLSGGAVGNEQFF	TGTGCCAGCAGCTTGCTATCGGGGGGGGCCGTAGGCAATGAGCAGTTCTTC
TRBV28	TRBJ2-2	.	TRBD2	CASSPVSGTRGAGELFF	TGTGCCAGCAGCCCAGTCTCCGGGACCCGGGGGGCCGGGGAGCTGTTTTTT